These 3 T cell receptor beta chains originate from one sample sequenced in a study of cytomegalovirus exposure and HLA in healthy donors. TCRdb's table, derived via immunoSEQ multiplex PCR, lists solely in-frame clones and lacks some. Seen here are 70,000 or so clones, approximately 94% observed once, and the top ten hold under 2%. The material sequenced was PBMCs. The source of these receptors is a young woman in good health and CMV-seropositive.

The rearrangement uses TRBV5-1 and TRBJ2-7; 7 bases are shared with TRBD1. V dropped 0 bases and J dropped 4; count of bases not matched to a gene: 4. The CDR3 contains 14 residues. The germline gives CDR1 SGHRS, CDR2 YFSETQ. CDR3 residues: CASSLEGAEYEQYF. The CDR3 DNA reads TGCGCCAGCAGCTTGGAGGGGGCTGAATACGAGCAGTACTTC.

CDR3 sequence (DNA): TGCGCCAGCAGCCAAGAACACCTTCTCTACAATGAGCAGTTCTTC. It codes for CASSQEHLLYNEQFF. This chain joins TRBV5-1 and TRBJ2-1; D not resolved. This CDR3 has 15 residues. V lost 4 bases to trimming and J lost 3 bases, with 14 bases between them. Germline V gives CDR1 SGHRS, CDR2 YFSETQ.

The chain couples TRBV27 to TRBJ2-7; TRBD1 might be the D (6 bases). Germline CDR1 and CDR2: MNHEY and SMNVEV (reference sequence). This CDR3 is 17 amino acids long. V was shortened by 4 bases and J by 2 bases, with 21 bases between the two germline ends. CDR3 protein: CASSSSIPGTPAYEQYF. The CDR3 DNA sequence: TGTGCCAGCAGTTCTAGCATTCCGGGGACACCGGCCTACGAGCAGTACTTC.